The count of the clone carrying this T cell receptor beta chain is one. There are 14 residues in the CDR3. V was pared by 0 bases and J by 4 bases, with 10 bases between. Germline CDR1 and CDR2: MDHEN and SYDVKM. The record originates from a study of patients and donors after allogeneic stem cell transplantation. TCRdb called the RT-PCR reads again in MiXCR, with one record for every CDR3 protein. This sample has approximately 170,000 distinct CDR3 sequences, with approximately 31% found just once. The clonotype comes from a human donor who was either an allogeneic HSCT recipient or a stem cell or donor lymphocyte infusion donor (not recorded which). It is not recorded whose cells these are; they may come from a transplant donor. The chain links TRBV28 to TRBJ2-7; D is uncertain. Sequencing was carried out using blood, either unsorted or a sorted T cell fraction (not recorded which). CDR3 nucleotides: TGTGCCAGCAGTTTATGGACTTTAGGGTACGAGCAGTACTTC. Its translation is CASSLWTLGYEQYF.